This record concerns one T cell receptor (beta chain) sequence. Its antigen is undetermined. These data come from a study of CD8 T cells in ankylosing spondylitis. Study results and caveats: Significant enrichment of disease-linked clones was reportedly seen in matched ankylosing spondylitis synovial fluid. In synovial fluid and blood from reactive arthritis, some motif variants were previously reported. Those disease-linked clones were CD8+; they were also relatively rare in peripheral blood. It appeared that ankylosing spondylitis blood was characterized by a TCR beta motif of under ten highly homologous variants.

CDR1 is KGHSH and CDR2 is LQKENI in the germline V gene. The V end lost 4 bases, the J end lost 8 bases, and 13 bases lay between the germline ends. This CDR3 spans 13 amino acids. Researchers built TCR beta libraries using quantitative 5'-RACE with molecular barcodes. Using its own MiXCR run on the 5' RACE reads, TCRdb lists one record per CDR3 protein. The sample has approximately 550,000 distinct CDR3 sequences; roughly 13% are singletons. The source of this sequence is a male donor with ankylosing spondylitis. The material sequenced was blood, either unsorted or a sorted T cell fraction (not recorded which). V is TRBV18 and J is TRBJ2-3; TRBD1 might be the D (5 bases). The CDR3 nucleotides are TGTGCCAGCTCACTCGAGACAGCCGCTACGCAGTATTTT. It codes for CASSLETAATQYF.